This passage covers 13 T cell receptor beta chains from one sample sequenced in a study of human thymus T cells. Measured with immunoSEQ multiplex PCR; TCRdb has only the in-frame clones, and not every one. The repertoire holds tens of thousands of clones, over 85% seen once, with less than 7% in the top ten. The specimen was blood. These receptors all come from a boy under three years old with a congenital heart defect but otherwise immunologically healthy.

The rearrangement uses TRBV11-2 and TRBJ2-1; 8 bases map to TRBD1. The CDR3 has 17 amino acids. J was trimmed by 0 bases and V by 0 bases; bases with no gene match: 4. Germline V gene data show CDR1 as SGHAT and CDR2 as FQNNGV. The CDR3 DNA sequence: TGTGCCAGCAGCTTAGATCTTGGGACAGGCTCCTACAATGAGCAGTTCTTC. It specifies CASSLDLGTGSYNEQFF.

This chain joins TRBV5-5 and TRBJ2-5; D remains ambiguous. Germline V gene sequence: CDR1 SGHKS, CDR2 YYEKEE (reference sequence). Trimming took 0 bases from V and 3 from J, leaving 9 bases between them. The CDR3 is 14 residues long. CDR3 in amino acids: CASSLGGREETQYF. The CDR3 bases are TGTGCCAGCAGCTTGGGGGGAAGGGAAGAGACCCAGTACTTC.

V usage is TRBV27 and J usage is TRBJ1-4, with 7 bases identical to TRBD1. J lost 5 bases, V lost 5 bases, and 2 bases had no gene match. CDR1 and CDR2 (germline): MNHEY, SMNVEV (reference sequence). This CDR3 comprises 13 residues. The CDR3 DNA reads TGTGCCAGCAGTCTGACAGGGAATGAAAAACTGTTTTTT. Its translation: CASSLTGNEKLFF. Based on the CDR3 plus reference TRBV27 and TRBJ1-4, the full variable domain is EAQVTQNPRYLITVTGKKLTVTCSQNMNHEYMSWYRQDPGLGLRQIYYSMNVEVTDKGDVPEGYKVSRKEKRNFPLILESPSPNQTSLYFCASSLTGNEKLFFGSGTQLSVL.

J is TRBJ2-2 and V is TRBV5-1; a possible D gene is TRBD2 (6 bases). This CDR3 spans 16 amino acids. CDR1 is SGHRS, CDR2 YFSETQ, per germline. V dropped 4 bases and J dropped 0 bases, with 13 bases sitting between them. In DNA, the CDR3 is TGCGCCAGCAGCCCCGGGACTGTCGCGAACACCGGGGAGCTGTTTTTT. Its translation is CASSPGTVANTGELFF.

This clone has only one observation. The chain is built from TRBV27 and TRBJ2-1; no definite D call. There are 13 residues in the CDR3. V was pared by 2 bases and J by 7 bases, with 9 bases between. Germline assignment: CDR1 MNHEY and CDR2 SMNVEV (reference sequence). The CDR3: CASSLLLGNEQFF. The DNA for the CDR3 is TGTGCCAGCAGTTTACTGCTAGGGAATGAGCAGTTCTTC.

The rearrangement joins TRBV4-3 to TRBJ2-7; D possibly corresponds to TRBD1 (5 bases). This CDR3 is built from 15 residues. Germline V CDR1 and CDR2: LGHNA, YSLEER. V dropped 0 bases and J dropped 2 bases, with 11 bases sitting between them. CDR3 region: CASSQDRAGPYEQYF. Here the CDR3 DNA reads TGCGCCAGCAGCCAAGATCGTGCAGGGCCCTACGAGCAGTACTTC.

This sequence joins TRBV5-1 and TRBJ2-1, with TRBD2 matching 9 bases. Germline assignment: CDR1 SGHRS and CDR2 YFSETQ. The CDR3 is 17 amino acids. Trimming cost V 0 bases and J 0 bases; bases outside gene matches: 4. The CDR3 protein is CASSLAPTSGSYNEQFF. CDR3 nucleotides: TGCGCCAGCAGCTTGGCTCCGACTAGCGGCTCCTACAATGAGCAGTTCTTC.

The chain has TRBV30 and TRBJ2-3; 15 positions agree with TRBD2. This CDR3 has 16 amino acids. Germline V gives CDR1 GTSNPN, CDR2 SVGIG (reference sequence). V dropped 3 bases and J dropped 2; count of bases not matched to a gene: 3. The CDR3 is CAWSGLAGGYTDTQYF. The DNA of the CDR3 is TGTGCCTGGAGCGGACTAGCGGGGGGGTACACAGATACGCAGTATTTT.

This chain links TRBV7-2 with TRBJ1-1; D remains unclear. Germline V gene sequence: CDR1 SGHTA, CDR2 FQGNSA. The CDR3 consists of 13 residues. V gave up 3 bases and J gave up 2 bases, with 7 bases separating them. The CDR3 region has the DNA TGTGCCAGCAGCTTCCTCGATAACACTGAAGCTTTCTTT. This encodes CASSFLDNTEAFF. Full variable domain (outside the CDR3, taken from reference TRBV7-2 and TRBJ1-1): GAGVSQSPSNKVTEKGKDVELRCDPISGHTALYWYRQSLGQGLEFLIYFQGNSAPDKSGLPSDRFSAERTGGSVSTLTIQRTQQEDSAVYLCASSFLDNTEAFFGQGTRLTVV.

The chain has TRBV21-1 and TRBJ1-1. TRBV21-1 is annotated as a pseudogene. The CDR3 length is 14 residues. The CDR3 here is CASSKEDWNTEAFF. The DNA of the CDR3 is TGTGCCAGCAGCAAAGAGGATTGGAACACTGAAGCTTTCTTT.

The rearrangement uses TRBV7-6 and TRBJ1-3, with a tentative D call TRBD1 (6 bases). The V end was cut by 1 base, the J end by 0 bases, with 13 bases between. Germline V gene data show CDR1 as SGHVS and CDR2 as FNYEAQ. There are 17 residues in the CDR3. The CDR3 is CASSLEDSPFSGNTIYF. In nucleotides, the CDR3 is TGTGCCAGCAGCTTAGAGGACAGCCCTTTCTCTGGAAACACCATATATTTT.

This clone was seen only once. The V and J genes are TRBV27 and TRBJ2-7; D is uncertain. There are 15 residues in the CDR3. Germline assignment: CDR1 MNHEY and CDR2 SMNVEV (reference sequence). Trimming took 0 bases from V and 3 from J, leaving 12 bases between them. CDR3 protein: CASSLSPSTYYEQYF. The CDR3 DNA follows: TGTGCCAGCAGTTTATCGCCCTCAACATACTACGAGCAGTACTTC.

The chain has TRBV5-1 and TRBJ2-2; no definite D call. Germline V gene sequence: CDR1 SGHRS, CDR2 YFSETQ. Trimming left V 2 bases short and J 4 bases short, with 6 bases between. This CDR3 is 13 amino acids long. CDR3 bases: TGCGCCAGCAGCTTTCTATTCACCGGGGAGCTGTTTTTT. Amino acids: CASSFLFTGELFF.